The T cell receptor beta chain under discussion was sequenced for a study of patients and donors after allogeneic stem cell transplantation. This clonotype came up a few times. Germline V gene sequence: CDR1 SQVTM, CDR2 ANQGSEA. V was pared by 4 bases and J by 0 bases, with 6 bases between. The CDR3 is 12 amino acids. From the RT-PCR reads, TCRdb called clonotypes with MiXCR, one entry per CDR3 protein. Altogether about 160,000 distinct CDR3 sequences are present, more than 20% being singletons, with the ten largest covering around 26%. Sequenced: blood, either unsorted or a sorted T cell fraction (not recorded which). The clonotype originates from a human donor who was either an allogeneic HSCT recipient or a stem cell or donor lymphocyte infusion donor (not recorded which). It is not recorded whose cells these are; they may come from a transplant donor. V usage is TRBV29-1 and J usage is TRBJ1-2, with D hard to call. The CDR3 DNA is TGCAGCGTTGGCATAGCTAACTATGGCTACACCTTC. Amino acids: CSVGIANYGYTF.